The sequence of this T cell receptor (beta chain) was determined in a study of tumor-infiltrating lymphocytes in localized non-small cell lung cancer. Profiling relied on immunoSEQ multiplex PCR, and the TCRdb table lists in-frame clones only, not all of them. The sample shows thousands of clones, less than 80% of them seen only once. This clone was picked up one time. Its target is unknown. Study-level points and caveats: Different pieces of the same tissue were used for each assay.

This TCR derives from a human donor with non-small cell lung cancer. The sequenced sample was lung tumor tissue.

The CDR3 DNA sequence: TGCAGCGTTGGACAGGGGAGCACAGATACGCAGTATTTT. It yields the protein CSVGQGSTDTQYF. The chain recombines TRBV29-1 with TRBJ2-3, with 8 bases matching TRBD1. CDR1 and CDR2 (germline): SQVTM, ANQGSEA. The CDR3 runs 13 residues. V lost 4 bases and J lost 0; bases outside the gene matches: 0.